One and the same sample provided the 14 T cell receptor beta chains below, sequenced in a study of blood T cell repertoires in COVID-19. Generated by immunoSEQ multiplex PCR, the TCRdb table keeps only in-frame clones and is missing some. The table shows 100,000 to 150,000 clones, with approximately 86% occurring only once. Sequenced input: peripheral blood. The receptor set was obtained from a woman aged 70 to 79 with COVID-19, enrolled during active disease.

This clone has only a few counts. J is TRBJ2-6 and V is TRBV3-1 (or the pseudogene TRBV3-2); a weak D match, TRBD2 (5 bases). CDR1 is LGHDT and CDR2 is YNNKEL in the germline V gene (reference sequence). The V end was cut by 4 bases, the J end by 0 bases, with 10 bases between. The CDR3 totals 16 residues. In nucleotides, the CDR3 is TGTGCCAGCAGCCCCTATGGGAGCTCTGGGGCCAACGTCCTGACTTTC. Translated: CASSPYGSSGANVLTF.

CDR3 sequence (DNA): TGTGCCATCAGGACAGGAAGCTCCTACGAGCAGTACTTC. Amino acids: CAIRTGSSYEQYF. The chain links TRBV10-3 to TRBJ2-7; D might be TRBD1 (6 bases). Germline values: CDR1 ENHRY, CDR2 SYGVKD. Trimming shortened V by 6 bases and J by 0 bases, and 9 bases separated the two germline ends. The CDR3 is 13 residues long.

The chain has TRBV3-1 (or the pseudogene TRBV3-2) and TRBJ1-1; tentative D call: TRBD1 (5 bases). The CDR3 has 14 amino acids. Germline values: CDR1 LGHDT, CDR2 YNNKEL (reference sequence). V was clipped by 2 bases and J by 0 bases, with 7 bases between them. CDR3 bases: TGTGCCAGCAGCCAACGGGGGGTGAACACTGAAGCTTTCTTT. Its translation: CASSQRGVNTEAFF.

This CDR3 is CAISESKGTGEAKLFF. CDR3 nucleotide sequence: TGTGCCATCAGTGAGTCGAAGGGGACAGGGGAGGCGAAACTGTTTTTT. The rearrangement links TRBV10-3 to TRBJ1-4; the match to TRBD1 covers 10 bases. Germline lookup yields CDR1 ENHRY and CDR2 SYGVKD. Unmatched junction bases numbered 9, after V lost 0 bases and J lost 11 bases. This CDR3 is 16 amino acids long.

The V call is TRBV28, the J call TRBJ2-6; D remains ambiguous. V lost 3 bases to trimming and J lost 2 bases, with 5 bases between them. The germline CDR1 and CDR2 sequences are MDHEN and SYDVKM. The CDR3 length is 14 residues. As DNA, the CDR3 is TGTGCCAGCAGTTTGGCGGCTGGGGCCAACGTCCTGACTTTC. As protein: CASSLAAGANVLTF.

The chain recombines TRBV18 with TRBJ2-5, with TRBD2 identical over 13 bases. J lost 3 bases, V lost 4 bases, and 5 bases had no gene match. CDR1 KGHSH and CDR2 LQKENI come from the germline V gene. CDR3 length: 16 residues. In nucleotides, the CDR3 is TGTGCCAGCTCACAGGGACTAGCGGGACCAGAAGAGACCCAGTACTTC. Protein product: CASSQGLAGPEETQYF.

V is TRBV15 and J is TRBJ1-2; 7 bases line up with TRBD1. Germline V gives CDR1 LNHNV, CDR2 YYDKDF (reference sequence). V lost 8 bases and J lost 8; bases outside the gene matches: 8. This CDR3 is built from 12 residues. CDR3 loop: CATGTDRRGYTF. The CDR3 nucleotides are TGTGCCACCGGGACAGACCGTCGGGGCTACACCTTC.

The V and J genes are TRBV20-1 and TRBJ2-7; no definite D call. Trimming cost V 1 base and J 4 bases, with 5 bases left between them. CDR1 is DFQATT and CDR2 is SNEGSKA in the germline V gene (reference sequence). This CDR3 contains 11 residues. The CDR3 region has the DNA TGCAGTGCTAGAGGTAAATACGAGCAGTACTTC. It yields the protein CSARGKYEQYF.

The chain carries TRBV5-6 and TRBJ2-2, with 8 bases aligning to TRBD1. The CDR3 runs to 16 residues. V was clipped by 3 bases and J by 4 bases; unmatched bases: 8. CDR1 is SGHDT and CDR2 is YYEEEE in the germline V gene. Here the CDR3 DNA reads TGTGCCAGCAGCTCCGGGACAGGAGTCTTCACCGGGGAGCTGTTTTTT. Protein: CASSSGTGVFTGELFF.

In this sample, this clone turned up a few times. The J gene is TRBJ1-1, the V gene TRBV5-4, with 7 positions matching TRBD1. Germline CDR1 SGHNT, CDR2 YYREEE (reference sequence). This CDR3 has 14 residues. The trim removed 4 bases at V and 3 bases at J, leaving 6 bases unmatched. CDR3 nucleotides: TGTGCCAGCAGCGTGACAGGGTGGTACACTGAAGCTTTCTTT. It encodes CASSVTGWYTEAFF.

On this clone itself: The junction differs from germline at one of its ends, possibly a read error. The chain has TRBV28 and TRBJ1-2; D is possibly TRBD1 (5 bases). This CDR3 comprises 15 residues. The germline gives CDR1 MDHEN, CDR2 SYDVKM. The CDR3 is CACRAGRAGFLGYTF. CDR3 nucleotides: TGTGCCTGCAGGGCAGGGCGCGCAGGGTTTCTTGGCTACACCTTC.

Notes on this clone: This sample includes further DNA sequences coding for the same CDR3. This chain links TRBV18 with TRBJ1-1; D perhaps matches TRBD1 (6 bases). Germline CDR1 reads KGHSH; CDR2 reads LQKENI. The CDR3 spans 11 residues. Trimming shortened V by 3 bases and J by 8 bases, and 7 bases separated the two germline ends. The chain's CDR3 is CASSPDREAFF. The CDR3 bases are TGTGCCAGCTCACCGGACAGAGAAGCTTTCTTT. The full variable domain, in which reference TRBV18 and TRBJ1-1 provide the parts outside the CDR3, is NAGVMQNPRHLVRRRGQEARLRCSPMKGHSHVYWYRQLPEEGLKFMVYLQKENIIDESGMPKERFSAEFPKEGPSILRIQQVVRGDSAAYFCASSPDREAFFGQGTRLTVV.

This chain links TRBV4-1 with TRBJ1-2; D possibly corresponds to TRBD1 (5 bases). Germline assignment: CDR1 MGHRA and CDR2 YSYEKL. CDR3 length: 17 residues. V lost 8 bases and J 7 bases, leaving 29 bases between the germline ends. The CDR3 region is CASRGKGSPVKQSGYTF. In DNA, the CDR3 is TGCGCCAGCCGGGGGAAGGGTTCGCCCGTCAAACAATCTGGCTACACCTTC.

The chain joins TRBV5-1 to TRBJ1-1; no reliable D call. V shed 1 base and J shed 0 bases, with 7 bases lying between them. The CDR3 is 14 amino acids. The V gene's germline CDR1 is SGHRS and CDR2 YFSETQ. CDR3 sequence (DNA): TGCGCCAGCAGCTTGTATTCTTTGAACACTGAAGCTTTCTTT. This codes for CASSLYSLNTEAFF. The whole variable domain, filled in from reference TRBV5-1 and TRBJ1-1, reads KAGVTQTPRYLIKTRGQQVTLSCSPISGHRSVSWYQQTPGQGLQFLFEYFSETQRNKGNFPGRFSGRQFSNSRSEMNVSTLELGDSALYLCASSLYSLNTEAFFGQGTRLTVV.